This entry concerns a single TCR beta chain. The antigen remains undetermined. Per germline, CDR1 SGHVS and CDR2 FNYEAQ. V lost 2 bases and J lost 7, with 8 bases in between. This CDR3 contains 12 residues. This entry comes from a study of cytomegalovirus exposure and HLA in healthy donors. Study details: Prior work identified some 120 million unique TCR beta sequences in 150 million to 200 million T cells. Broader study findings: The study designated some 180 TCR beta chains cytomegalovirus-associated. Cytomegalovirus status was reportedly diagnosed by the classifier with high sensitivity and specificity.

PCR amplification relied on 60 Vbeta primers (plus 13 Jbeta primers). Only in-frame clones appear in the TCRdb table, and some are missing; sequencing was by immunoSEQ multiplex PCR. The sample shows some 100,000 clones, 81% of them seen only once. Sequencing was carried out using PBMCs. The TCR originated in a woman between 25 and 40 years old in good health and CMV-seronegative. V is TRBV7-6 and J is TRBJ2-5; no clear D. The CDR3 reads CASSLYSGTQYF. CDR3 DNA sequence: TGTGCCAGCAGCTTATATTCCGGGACCCAGTACTTC.